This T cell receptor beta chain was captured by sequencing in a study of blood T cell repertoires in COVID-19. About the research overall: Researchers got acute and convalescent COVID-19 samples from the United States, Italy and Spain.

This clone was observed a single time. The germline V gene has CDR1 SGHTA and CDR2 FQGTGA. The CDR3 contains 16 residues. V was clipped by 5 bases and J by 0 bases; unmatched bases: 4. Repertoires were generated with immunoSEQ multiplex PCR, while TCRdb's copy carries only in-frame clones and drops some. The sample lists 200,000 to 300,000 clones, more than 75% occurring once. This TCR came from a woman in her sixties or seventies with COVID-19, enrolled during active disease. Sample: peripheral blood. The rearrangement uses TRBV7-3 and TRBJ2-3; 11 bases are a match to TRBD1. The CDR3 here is CASSPGQGASTDTQYF. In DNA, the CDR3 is TGTGCCAGCAGCCCAGGACAGGGGGCTAGCACAGATACGCAGTATTTT.